These T cell receptor beta chains were read from a single sample in a study of blood T cells in healthy people across ages. TCRdb independently ran MiXCR on the 5' RACE reads; one entry per CDR3 protein. The table includes over a million distinct CDR3 sequences, around two fifths detected once. The sample was blood. These receptors all stem from a woman between 18 and 30 years old in good health. The CDR3 runs from the conserved cysteine through the conserved F or W. The order of the fields is V gene, J gene, D gene, clone size, CDR3 DNA, CDR3 protein. The D gene is left open where the match is weak. Expanded clones get a size class; other rows say once, few or many, or leave the size out.

TRBV27	TRBJ2-7	TRBD1	-	TGTGCCAGCAGTTTCCACCTGACAGGGGGTGTCTACGAGCAGTACTTC	CASSFHLTGGVYEQYF
TRBV5-1	TRBJ2-1	TRBD2	few	TGCGCCAGCACCGTTACTAGCGGGATAAGAGATGAGCAGTTCTTC	CASTVTSGIRDEQFF
TRBV6-5	TRBJ2-7	TRBD2	once	TGTGCCAGCAGCGACTTAGCGGGTAGCTCCTACAATGAGCAGTACTTC	CASSDLAGSSYNEQYF
TRBV12-3/TRBV12-4	TRBJ2-5	TRBD2	-	TGTACCAGCGCCCAAGTATTAGGCGTCGGGGGGTCTTCGGAGACCCAGTACTTC	CTSAQVLGVGGSSETQYF
TRBV6-5	TRBJ2-1	-	-	TGTGCCAGCAGTTACAGGCTTGGTAAGCAGTTCTTC	CASSYRLGKQFF
TRBV5-6	TRBJ2-7	-	-	TGTGCCAGCAGCCCCGAAGGCCGGACCTACAACGAGCAGTACTTC	CASSPEGRTYNEQYF
TRBV12-3/TRBV12-4	TRBJ1-5	TRBD1	-	TGTGCCAGCAGTCCCCAGACAGGGGGTAATAATCAGCCCCAGCATTTT	CASSPQTGGNNQPQHF
TRBV7-6	TRBJ1-4	TRBD1	-	TGTGCCAGCAGCCCCTCAGGGGGGAAAGGTGAAAAACTGTTTTTT	CASSPSGGKGEKLFF
TRBV6-6	TRBJ1-2	-	-	TGTGCCAGCACCCAGGCAGGGGTCTATGGCTACACCTTC	CASTQAGVYGYTF
TRBV11-2	TRBJ1-1	-	-	TGTGCCAGCAGCCCGTCCAGCCCGATCCAGGGACCGAACACTGAAGCTTTCTTT	CASSPSSPIQGPNTEAFF
TRBV5-1	TRBJ2-1	-	-	TGCGCCAGCAGCCCCCGAGGCCTAACGGCCTACAATGAGCAGTTCTTC	CASSPRGLTAYNEQFF
TRBV4-1	TRBJ2-1	-	once	TGTGCCAGCAGCCAGGGGCTAGCGATCCACAATGAGCAGTTCTTC	CASSQGLAIHNEQFF
TRBV6-2/TRBV6-3	TRBJ2-7	TRBD1	-	TGTGCCAGCAGTACGGGATTCCGGGACAGGGACTACGAGCAGTACTTC	CASSTGFRDRDYEQYF
TRBV5-1	TRBJ2-1	TRBD2	once	TGCGCCAGCAGCTTGGGAGGGAGGGCCCTTTTGCGGAATGAGCAGTTCTTC	CASSLGGRALLRNEQFF
TRBV5-1	TRBJ2-3	TRBD1	-	TGCGCCAGCAGCCACCCCCACCGGGACAGTAGCACAGATACGCAGTATTTT	CASSHPHRDSSTDTQYF
TRBV28	TRBJ1-4	-	-	TGTGCCAGCAGTTTATGGGCCGCTAATGAAAAACTGTTTTTT	CASSLWAANEKLFF
TRBV12-3/TRBV12-4	TRBJ1-4	-	few	TGTGCCAGCAGTTTTGGGGGCAGCCAGAATGAAAAACTGTTTTTT	CASSFGGSQNEKLFF
TRBV7-9	TRBJ2-1	TRBD1	few	TGTGCCAGCAGCCGTCGACAGGGGTGGGATGAGCAGTTCTTC	CASSRRQGWDEQFF
TRBV10-3	TRBJ2-1	-	few	TGTGCCATCAGTGAGGGTAGCGGCAACTCCTACAATGAGCAGTTCTTC	CAISEGSGNSYNEQFF
TRBV7-6	TRBJ2-7	-	-	TGTGCCAGCAGCTTAGGGCCCGTCGTGGACGAGCAGTACTTC	CASSLGPVVDEQYF
TRBV12-3/TRBV12-4	TRBJ2-3	-	-	TGTGCCAGCACCCCTGGTTTGCGGGCGAACACAGATACGCAGTATTTT	CASTPGLRANTDTQYF
TRBV3-1	TRBJ2-1	-	-	TGTGCCAGCGGGCAAGGGCGGGCGTACCAAGAGACCCAGTTCTTC	CASGQGRAYQETQFF
TRBV4-1	TRBJ1-2	-	few	TGCGCCAGCAGCCATCAGACGGGAGCTAACTATGGCTACACCTTC	CASSHQTGANYGYTF
TRBV7-9	TRBJ2-1	TRBD1	-	TGTGCCAGCAGCTTAGAAGGGACAGGGCCCTTAACCCCCTACAATGAGCAGTTCTTC	CASSLEGTGPLTPYNEQFF
TRBV25-1	TRBJ2-7	-	few	TGTGCCAGCAGTGATTTGGGCAGGGGCCATTCCTACGAGCAGTACTTC	CASSDLGRGHSYEQYF
TRBV7-9	TRBJ2-1	TRBD2	few	TGTGCCAGCAGCGACTCCGGGACTAGCTCCTATGAGCAGTTCTTC	CASSDSGTSSYEQFF
TRBV2	TRBJ2-6	-	-	TGTGCCAGCAGTGAAGAAGGATACGGGGCCAACGTCCTGACTTTC	CASSEEGYGANVLTF
TRBV9	TRBJ2-3	-	-	TGTGCCAGCAGCAACATCAGGTTACCTAGGGGCACAGATACGCAGTATTTT	CASSNIRLPRGTDTQYF
TRBV20-1	TRBJ2-3	TRBD1	-	TGCAGTGCTAGATCCTCGGGACAGGGTCGGACAGATACGCAGTATTTT	CSARSSGQGRTDTQYF
TRBV24-1	TRBJ2-7	-	-	TGTGCCACCAGTTCACTCTCAGGGGGAGGGGAGCAGTACTTC	CATSSLSGGGEQYF
TRBV10-3	TRBJ2-3	TRBD2	-	TGTGCCATCAGTGAGGCTAGCGGGAGCAGTTTTGATACGCAGTATTTT	CAISEASGSSFDTQYF
TRBV20-1	TRBJ2-1	TRBD1	many	TGCAGTGCTCCCCGCTCCGGGACAGGGGATTACAATGAGCAGTTCTTC	CSAPRSGTGDYNEQFF
TRBV4-1	TRBJ2-3	TRBD2	-	TGCGCCAGCAGCCAGTTGGGGCGGGAGTCCACAGATACGCAGTATTTT	CASSQLGRESTDTQYF
TRBV28	TRBJ2-3	-	few	TGTGCCAGCAGTGACCGGCGGTGGGTAAACACAGATACGCAGTATTTT	CASSDRRWVNTDTQYF
TRBV20-1	TRBJ2-7	-	-	TGCAGTGCTAGAGACGCGCGCAGCGCCTACGAGCAGTACTTC	CSARDARSAYEQYF
TRBV20-1	TRBJ1-5	-	few	TGCAGTGCTAGAGTAGCCAGCGACCAGCCCCAGCATTTT	CSARVASDQPQHF
TRBV12-3/TRBV12-4	TRBJ2-2	-	-	TGTGCCGTCCGCAGGGCGAACACCGGGGAGCTGTTTTTT	CAVRRANTGELFF
TRBV15	TRBJ1-5	-	-	TGTGCCACCAGCAGAGATCGGGACAACCCCTATCAGCCCCAGCATTTT	CATSRDRDNPYQPQHF
TRBV7-2	TRBJ1-5	-	few	TGTGCCAGCGGCCTGAATCAGCCCCAGCATTTT	CASGLNQPQHF
TRBV4-1	TRBJ1-2	TRBD1	few	TGCGCCAGCAGCCAAATTTCCTCGGGACAGGGGGTTGCGAACTATGGCTACACCTTC	CASSQISSGQGVANYGYTF
TRBV28	TRBJ1-5	-	-	TGTGCCAGCAGTTGGGCAGGGGAAGGGCGGCCCCAGCATTTT	CASSWAGEGRPQHF
TRBV6-2/TRBV6-3	TRBJ2-6	-	few	TGTGCCAGCAAGTTGGTAGGGACCGCGGGGGCCAACGTCCTGACTTTC	CASKLVGTAGANVLTF